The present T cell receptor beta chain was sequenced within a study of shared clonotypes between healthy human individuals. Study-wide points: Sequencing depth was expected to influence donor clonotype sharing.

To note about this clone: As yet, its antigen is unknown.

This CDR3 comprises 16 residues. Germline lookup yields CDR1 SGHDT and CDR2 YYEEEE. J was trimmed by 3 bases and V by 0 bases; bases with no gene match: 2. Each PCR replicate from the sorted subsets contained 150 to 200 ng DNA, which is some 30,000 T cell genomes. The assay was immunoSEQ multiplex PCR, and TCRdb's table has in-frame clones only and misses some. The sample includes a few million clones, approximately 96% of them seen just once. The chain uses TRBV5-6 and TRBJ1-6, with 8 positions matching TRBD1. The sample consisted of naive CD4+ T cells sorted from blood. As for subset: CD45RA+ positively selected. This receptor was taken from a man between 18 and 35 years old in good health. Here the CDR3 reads CASSLDRGIYNSPLHF. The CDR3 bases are TGTGCCAGCAGCTTGGACAGGGGGATCTATAATTCACCCCTCCACTTT. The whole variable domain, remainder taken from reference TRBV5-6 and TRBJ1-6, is DAGVTQSPTHLIKTRGQQVTLRCSPKSGHDTVSWYQQALGQGPQFIFQYYEEEERQRGNFPDRFSGHQFPNYSSELNVNALLLGDSALYLCASSLDRGIYNSPLHFGNGTRLTVT.